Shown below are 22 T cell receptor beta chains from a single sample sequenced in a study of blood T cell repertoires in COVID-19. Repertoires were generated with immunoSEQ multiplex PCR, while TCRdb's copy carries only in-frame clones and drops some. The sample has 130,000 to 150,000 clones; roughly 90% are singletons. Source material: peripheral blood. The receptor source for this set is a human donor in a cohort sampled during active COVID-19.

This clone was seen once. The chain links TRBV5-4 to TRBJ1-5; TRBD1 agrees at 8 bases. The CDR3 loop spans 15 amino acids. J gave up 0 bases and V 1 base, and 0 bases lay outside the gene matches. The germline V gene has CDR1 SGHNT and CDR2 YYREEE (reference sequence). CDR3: CASSLQGASNQPQHF. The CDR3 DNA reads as TGTGCCAGCAGCTTGCAGGGGGCTAGCAATCAGCCCCAGCATTTT.

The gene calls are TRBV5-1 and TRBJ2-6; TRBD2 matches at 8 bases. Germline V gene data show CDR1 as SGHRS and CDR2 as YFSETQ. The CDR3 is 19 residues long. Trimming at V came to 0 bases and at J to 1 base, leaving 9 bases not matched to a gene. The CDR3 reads CASSLEVSGNPSGANVLTF. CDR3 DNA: TGCGCCAGCAGCTTGGAGGTTAGCGGGAACCCTTCTGGGGCCAACGTCCTGACTTTC.

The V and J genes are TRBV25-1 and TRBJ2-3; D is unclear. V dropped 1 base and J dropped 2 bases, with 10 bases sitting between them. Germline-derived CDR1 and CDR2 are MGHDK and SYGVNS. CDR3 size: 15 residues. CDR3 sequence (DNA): TGTGCCAGCAGTGAATTTGGCCAACCCACAGATACGCAGTATTTT. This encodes CASSEFGQPTDTQYF.

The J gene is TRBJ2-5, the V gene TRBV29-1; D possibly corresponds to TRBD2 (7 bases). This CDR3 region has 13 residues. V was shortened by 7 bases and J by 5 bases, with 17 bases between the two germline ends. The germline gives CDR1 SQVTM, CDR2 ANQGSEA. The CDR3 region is CSAGGGGSETQYF. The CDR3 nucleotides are TGCAGCGCCGGAGGGGGGGGCAGTGAGACCCAGTACTTC.

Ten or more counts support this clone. The CDR3 nucleotides read TGTGCCAGCAACAGGGTTAAGAACACTGAAGCTTTCTTT. Amino acids: CASNRVKNTEAFF. This chain links TRBV6-5 with TRBJ1-1; D might be TRBD1 (6 bases). The CDR3 runs to 13 residues. Germline-derived CDR1 and CDR2 are MNHEY and SVGAGI. Trimming left V 7 bases short and J 1 base short, with 10 bases between.

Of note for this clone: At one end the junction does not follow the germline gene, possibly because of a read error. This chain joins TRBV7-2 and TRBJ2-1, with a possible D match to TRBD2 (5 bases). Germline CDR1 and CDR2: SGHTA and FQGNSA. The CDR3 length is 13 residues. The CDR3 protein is CASSLESIGIGIF. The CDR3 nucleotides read TGTGCCAGCAGCTTAGAATCGATCGGGATTGGGATCTTC.

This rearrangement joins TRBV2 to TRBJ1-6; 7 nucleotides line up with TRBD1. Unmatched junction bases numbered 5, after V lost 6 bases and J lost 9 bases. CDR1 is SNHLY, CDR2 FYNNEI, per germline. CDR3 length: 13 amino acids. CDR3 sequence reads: CASRGTESSPLHF. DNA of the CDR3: TGTGCCAGCAGAGGGACAGAGTCTTCACCCCTCCACTTT.

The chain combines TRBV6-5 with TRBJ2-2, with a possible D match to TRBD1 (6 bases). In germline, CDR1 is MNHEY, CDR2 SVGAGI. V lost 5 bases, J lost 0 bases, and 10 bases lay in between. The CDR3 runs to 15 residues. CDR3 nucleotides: TGTGCCAGCAGTCGAGACAGGCCGAACACCGGGGAGCTGTTTTTT. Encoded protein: CASSRDRPNTGELFF.

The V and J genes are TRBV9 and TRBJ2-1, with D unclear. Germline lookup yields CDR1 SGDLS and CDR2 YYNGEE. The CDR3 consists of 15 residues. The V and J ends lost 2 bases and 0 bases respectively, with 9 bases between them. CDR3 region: CASSVDFTSYNEQFF. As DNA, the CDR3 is TGTGCCAGCAGCGTCGACTTTACCTCCTACAATGAGCAGTTCTTC.

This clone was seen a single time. Written as DNA, the CDR3 is TGTGCCAGCAGCAACCGGGACTCAAAATTCACCGGGGAGCTGTTTTTT. This translates into CASSNRDSKFTGELFF. V and J are TRBV7-3 and TRBJ2-2; TRBD2 is a possible D gene (6 bases). Germline V gene data show CDR1 as SGHTA and CDR2 as FQGTGA. The CDR3 consists of 16 residues. V gave up 5 bases and J gave up 4 bases, with 17 bases separating them.

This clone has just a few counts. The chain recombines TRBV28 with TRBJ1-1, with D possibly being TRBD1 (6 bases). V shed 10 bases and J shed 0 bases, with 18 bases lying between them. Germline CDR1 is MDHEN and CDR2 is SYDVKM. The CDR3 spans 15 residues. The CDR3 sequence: CATIGGGYVNTEAFF. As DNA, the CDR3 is TGTGCCACCATCGGGGGGGGCTACGTGAACACTGAAGCTTTCTTT.

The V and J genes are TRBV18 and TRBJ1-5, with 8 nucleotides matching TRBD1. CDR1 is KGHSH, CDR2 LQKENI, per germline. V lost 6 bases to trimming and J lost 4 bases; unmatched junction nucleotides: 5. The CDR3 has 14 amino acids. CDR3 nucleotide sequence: TGTGCCAGCTCGCCGGACAGGGTGAATCAGCCCCAGCATTTT. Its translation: CASSPDRVNQPQHF.

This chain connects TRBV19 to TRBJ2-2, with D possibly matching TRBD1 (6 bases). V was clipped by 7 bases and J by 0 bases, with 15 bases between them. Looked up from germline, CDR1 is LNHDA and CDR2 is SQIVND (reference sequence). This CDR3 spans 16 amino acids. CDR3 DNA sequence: TGTGCCAGTAACCTAGAGGGGGATTCGAACACCGGGGAGCTGTTTTTT. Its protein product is CASNLEGDSNTGELFF.

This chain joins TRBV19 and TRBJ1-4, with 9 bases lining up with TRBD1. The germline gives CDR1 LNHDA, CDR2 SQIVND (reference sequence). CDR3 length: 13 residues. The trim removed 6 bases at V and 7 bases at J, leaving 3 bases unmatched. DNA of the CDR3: TGTGCCAGTAGCATACAGGGGGCTGAAAAACTGTTTTTT. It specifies CASSIQGAEKLFF. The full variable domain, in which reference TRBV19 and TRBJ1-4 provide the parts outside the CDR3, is DGGITQSPKYLFRKEGQNVTLSCEQNLNHDAMYWYRQDPGQGLRLIYYSQIVNDFQKGDIAEGYSVSREKKESFPLTVTSAQKNPTAFYLCASSIQGAEKLFFGSGTQLSVL.

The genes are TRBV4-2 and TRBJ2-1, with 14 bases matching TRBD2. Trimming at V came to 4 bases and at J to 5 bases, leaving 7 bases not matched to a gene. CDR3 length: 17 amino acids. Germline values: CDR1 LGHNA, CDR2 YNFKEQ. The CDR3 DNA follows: TGTGCCAGCAGCCCCCGGACTAGCGGGAGGATTAACAATGAGCAGTTCTTC. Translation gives CASSPRTSGRINNEQFF.

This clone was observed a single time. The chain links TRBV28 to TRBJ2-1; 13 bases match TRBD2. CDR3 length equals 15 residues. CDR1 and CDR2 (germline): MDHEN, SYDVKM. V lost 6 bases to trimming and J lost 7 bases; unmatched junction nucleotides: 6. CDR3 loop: CASRLAGGPKNEQFF. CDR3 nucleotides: TGTGCCAGCAGACTAGCGGGAGGGCCAAAGAATGAGCAGTTCTTC.

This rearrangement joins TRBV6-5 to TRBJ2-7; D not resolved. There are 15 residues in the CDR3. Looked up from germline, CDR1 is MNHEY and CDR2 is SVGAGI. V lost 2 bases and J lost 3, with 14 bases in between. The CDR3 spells CASSYPRGGSYEQYF. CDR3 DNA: TGTGCCAGCAGTTACCCGAGAGGTGGTAGCTACGAGCAGTACTTC.

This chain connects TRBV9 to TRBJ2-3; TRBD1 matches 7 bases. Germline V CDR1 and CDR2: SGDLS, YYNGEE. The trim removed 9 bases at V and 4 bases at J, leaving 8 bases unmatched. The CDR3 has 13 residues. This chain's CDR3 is CATSLQGADTQYF. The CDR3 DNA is TGTGCCACGAGCCTTCAGGGGGCAGATACGCAGTATTTT.

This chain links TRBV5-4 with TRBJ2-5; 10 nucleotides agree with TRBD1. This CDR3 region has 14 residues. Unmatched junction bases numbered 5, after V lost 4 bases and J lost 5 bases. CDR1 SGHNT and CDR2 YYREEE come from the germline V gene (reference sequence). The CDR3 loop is CASSGDRGQETQYF. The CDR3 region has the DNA TGTGCCAGCAGCGGTGACAGGGGGCAGGAGACCCAGTACTTC.

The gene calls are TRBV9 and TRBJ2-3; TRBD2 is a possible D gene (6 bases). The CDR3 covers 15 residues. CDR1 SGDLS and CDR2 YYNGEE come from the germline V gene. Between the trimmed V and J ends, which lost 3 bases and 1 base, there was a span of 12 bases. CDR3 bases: TGTGCCAGCAGCGCTCTAGCGTGGGGCACAGATACGCAGTATTTT. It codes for CASSALAWGTDTQYF.

Here the CDR3 reads CASSIYSEAFF. CDR3 DNA: TGTGCCAGTAGTATTTACTCTGAAGCTTTCTTT. V and J are TRBV19 and TRBJ1-1; D unclear. The CDR3 is 11 residues long. The germline V and J ends were trimmed by 3 bases and 6 bases, with 5 bases remaining between them. The germline gives CDR1 LNHDA, CDR2 SQIVND (reference sequence).

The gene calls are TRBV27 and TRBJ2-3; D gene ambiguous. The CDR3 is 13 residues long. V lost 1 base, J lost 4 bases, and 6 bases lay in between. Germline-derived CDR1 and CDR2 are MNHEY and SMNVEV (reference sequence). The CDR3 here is CASSLLSPDTQYF. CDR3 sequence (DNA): TGTGCCAGCAGTTTATTAAGCCCAGATACGCAGTATTTT.